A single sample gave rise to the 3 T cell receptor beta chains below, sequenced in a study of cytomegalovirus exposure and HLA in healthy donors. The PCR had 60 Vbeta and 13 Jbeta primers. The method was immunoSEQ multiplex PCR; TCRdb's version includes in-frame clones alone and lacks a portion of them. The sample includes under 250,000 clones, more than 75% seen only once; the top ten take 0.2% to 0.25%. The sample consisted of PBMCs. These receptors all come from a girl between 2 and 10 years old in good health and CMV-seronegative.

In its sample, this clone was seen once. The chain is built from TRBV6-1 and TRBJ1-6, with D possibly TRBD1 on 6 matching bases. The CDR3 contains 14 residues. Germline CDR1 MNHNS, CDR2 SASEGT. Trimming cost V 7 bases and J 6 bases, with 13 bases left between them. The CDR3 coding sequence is TGTGCCAGCACCCTCGGACAGCCTAATTCACCCCTCCACTTT. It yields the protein CASTLGQPNSPLHF.

CDR3 loop: CASSALGPRTGGYNEQFF. The CDR3 coding sequence is TGTGCCAGCAGCGCGCTAGGGCCACGGACAGGGGGCTACAATGAGCAGTTCTTC. J is TRBJ2-1 and V is TRBV7-6, with 10 positions matching TRBD1. This CDR3 region has 18 residues. The germline V gene encodes CDR1 SGHVS and CDR2 FNYEAQ. Trimming removed 5 bases from V and 3 bases from J; junction bases left unmatched: 13. The whole variable domain, filled in from reference TRBV7-6 and TRBJ2-1, reads GAGVSQSPRYKVTKRGQDVALRCDPISGHVSLYWYRQALGQGPEFLTYFNYEAQQDKSGLPNDRFSAERPEGSISTLTIQRTEQRDSAMYRCASSALGPRTGGYNEQFFGPGTRLTVL.

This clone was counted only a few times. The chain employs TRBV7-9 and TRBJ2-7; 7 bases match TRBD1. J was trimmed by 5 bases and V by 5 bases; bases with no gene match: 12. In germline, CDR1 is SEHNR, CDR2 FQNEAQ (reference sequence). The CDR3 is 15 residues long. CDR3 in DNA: TGTGCCAGCAGCCGAAGAGCAGGGGGAGAAGACGAGCAGTACTTC. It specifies CASSRRAGGEDEQYF. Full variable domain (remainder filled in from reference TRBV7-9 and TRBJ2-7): DTGVSQNPRHKITKRGQNVTFRCDPISEHNRLYWYRQTLGQGPEFLTYFQNEAQLEKSRLLSDRFSAERPKGSFSTLEIQRTEQGDSAMYLCASSRRAGGEDEQYFGPGTRLTVT.